This TCR beta chain came from a study of blood T cell repertoires in COVID-19. Looked up from germline, CDR1 is SNHLY and CDR2 is FYNNEI. This CDR3 region has 11 residues. V lost 10 bases and J lost 3; bases outside the gene matches: 3. This clone came up a few times. Assay used: immunoSEQ multiplex PCR; TCRdb lists only in-frame clones, some missing. The repertoire holds approximately 280,000 clones, with about 90% as singletons. The chain couples TRBV2 to TRBJ2-7, with 7 bases matching TRBD1. Sequencing input: PBMCs or T cells enriched from blood (not recorded which). The origin of this receptor is a woman aged 55-70 years who had recovered from COVID-19. CDR3 nucleotides: TGTGCCACCGGGACAGACTACGAGCAGTACTTC. Amino acids: CATGTDYEQYF.